Following are 25 T cell receptor beta chains from one sample sequenced in a study of neoadjuvant nivolumab and ipilimumab in lung cancer. TCRdb's copy holds only in-frame clones and misses some; the assay was immunoSEQ multiplex PCR. The top ten clones hold roughly 2.6% of a sample with around 7,500 clones, about nine tenths of them seen once. The sample in question was tumor tissue, obtained after neoadjuvant nivolumab, alone or with ipilimumab, at or shortly before surgery. The source of these receptors is an adult with non-small cell lung cancer. Some clones in this sample may be carry-over from other donors' samples.

The chain employs TRBV5-4 and TRBJ2-3; 8 bases are a match to TRBD2. Trimming removed 5 bases from V and 4 bases from J; junction bases left unmatched: 6. Germline lookup yields CDR1 SGHNT and CDR2 YYREEE (reference sequence). CDR3 length: 14 amino acids. This CDR3 reads CASRGLVSPDTQYF. The CDR3 nucleotides read TGTGCCAGCAGGGGACTAGTTTCTCCAGATACGCAGTATTTT.

This clone occurred a few times. The chain combines TRBV7-8 with TRBJ2-7; D may be TRBD1 (5 bases). V was shortened by 5 bases and J by 0 bases, with 8 bases between the two germline ends. The germline V gene has CDR1 SGHVS and CDR2 FQNEAQ. The CDR3 has 13 amino acids. CDR3 region: CASSPDTSYEQYF. The CDR3 DNA reads TGTGCCAGCAGCCCGGACACCTCCTACGAGCAGTACTTC.

V gene TRBV12-5 combines with J gene TRBJ2-1; D is undetermined. Germline CDR1 reads LGHNT; CDR2 reads FRNRAP. The CDR3 sequence is 14 residues long. V was shortened by 2 bases and J by 9 bases, with 14 bases between the two germline ends. CDR3 bases: TGTGCTAGTGGTTTGTCGCGTACTTTGGGTGAGCAGTTCTTC. It codes for CASGLSRTLGEQFF.

The chain uses TRBV30 and TRBJ2-7; a weak D match, TRBD2 (6 bases). V dropped 2 bases and J dropped 0 bases, with 14 bases sitting between them. The CDR3 is 15 amino acids. Germline V gene sequence: CDR1 GTSNPN, CDR2 SVGIG (reference sequence). The CDR3 loop reads CAWSPSGWISYEQYF. The DNA of the CDR3 is TGTGCCTGGAGTCCCAGCGGGTGGATCTCCTACGAGCAGTACTTC.

Written as DNA, the CDR3 is TGTGCCAGCAGTCTAGCGGGAGGGCCTAGAGATGAGCAGTTCTTC. This sequence encodes CASSLAGGPRDEQFF. The chain combines TRBV9 with TRBJ2-1; 12 nucleotides align to TRBD2. There are 15 residues in the CDR3. V dropped 5 bases and J dropped 8; count of bases not matched to a gene: 8. Germline V gene lookup returns CDR1 SGDLS and CDR2 YYNGEE.

The J gene is TRBJ1-1, the V gene TRBV7-9; 7 bases match TRBD1. V was pared by 7 bases and J by 0 bases, with 8 bases of the junction left unmatched. This CDR3 has 15 amino acids. CDR1 SEHNR and CDR2 FQNEAQ come from the germline V gene (reference sequence). The CDR3: CASIKTGSMNTEAFF. The CDR3 nucleotides are TGTGCCAGCATCAAGACAGGGTCCATGAACACTGAAGCTTTCTTT.

The chain is built from TRBV5-1 and TRBJ2-7; 8 bases align to TRBD1. CDR1 and CDR2 from the germline V gene are SGHRS and YFSETQ. V lost 1 base, J lost 4 bases, and 4 bases stayed unmatched. The CDR3 sequence is 14 residues long. The CDR3 sequence is CASSLTGGYYEQYF. The CDR3 DNA follows: TGCGCCAGCAGCTTGACAGGGGGGTATTACGAGCAGTACTTC.

This clone appeared a single time. The chain recombines TRBV7-8 with TRBJ1-5; the D gene is possibly TRBD1 (6 bases). Germline assignment: CDR1 SGHVS and CDR2 FQNEAQ. The ends were cut back, 3 bases at V and 1 base at J, with 10 bases in the middle. The CDR3 has 15 amino acids. The CDR3 nucleotides are TGTGCCAGCAGCTTGGGGGGGGCAAGCAATCAGCCCCAGCATTTT. Translated, it gives CASSLGGASNQPQHF.

The chain links TRBV10-3 to TRBJ1-4; weak D call: TRBD1 (5 bases). This CDR3 is 14 amino acids long. Trimming took 4 bases from V and 7 from J, leaving 13 bases between them. Germline V gives CDR1 ENHRY, CDR2 SYGVKD. The CDR3 nucleotides read TGTGCCATCAGTGGACAGAATTTTGGTGAAAAACTGTTTTTT. Protein sequence: CAISGQNFGEKLFF.

This chain links TRBV7-9 with TRBJ2-6; weak D call: TRBD1 (5 bases). Deletions cut 3 bases from V and 4 bases from J, with 19 bases between. The CDR3 runs 18 residues. The V gene's germline CDR1 is SEHNR and CDR2 FQNEAQ (reference sequence). CDR3: CASSFPGHETVGANVLTF. The DNA for the CDR3 is TGTGCCAGCAGCTTCCCAGGGCATGAAACGGTGGGGGCCAACGTCCTGACTTTC.

This sequence joins TRBV6-6 and TRBJ1-2; 7 nucleotides match TRBD1. CDR3 length equals 15 residues. V was clipped by 8 bases and J by 5 bases; unmatched bases: 14. Germline V gene lookup returns CDR1 MNHNY and CDR2 SVGAGI (reference sequence). The CDR3 region has the DNA TGTGCCAGCGTTGGAGGGGGCGGGTATGGATATGGCTACACCTTC. It is translated as CASVGGGGYGYGYTF.

This chain uses TRBV7-2 with TRBJ1-5; TRBD1 is a possible D gene (6 bases). CDR1 is SGHTA, CDR2 FQGNSA, per germline. The CDR3 has 15 residues. The V end was cut by 3 bases, the J end by 2 bases, with 11 bases between. The CDR3 here is CASSFVAGGNQPQHF. The CDR3 coding sequence is TGTGCCAGCAGCTTTGTCGCAGGGGGCAATCAGCCCCAGCATTTT. The full variable domain, in which reference TRBV7-2 and TRBJ1-5 provide the parts outside the CDR3, is GAGVSQSPSNKVTEKGKDVELRCDPISGHTALYWYRQSLGQGLEFLIYFQGNSAPDKSGLPSDRFSAERTGGSVSTLTIQRTQQEDSAVYLCASSFVAGGNQPQHFGDGTRLSIL.

This clone was counted a single time. The chain joins TRBV30 to TRBJ1-1, with D unresolved. The CDR3 covers 15 residues. Trimming shortened V by 2 bases and J by 1 base, and 14 bases separated the two germline ends. CDR1 and CDR2 from the germline V gene are GTSNPN and SVGIG (reference sequence). Here the CDR3 DNA reads TGTGCCTGGAGTTCAACTATGCACCGGAACACTGAAGCTTTCTTT. Amino acid sequence: CAWSSTMHRNTEAFF.

This chain connects TRBV7-9 to TRBJ1-2; maybe TRBD1 (5 bases). Germline V gene data show CDR1 as SEHNR and CDR2 as FQNEAQ (reference sequence). This CDR3 region has 11 residues. Trimming removed 11 bases at V and 4 bases at J, with 11 bases between. The CDR3 sequence is CASTVGYGYTF. Written as DNA, the CDR3 is TGTGCCTCGACAGTCGGCTATGGCTACACCTTC. Combining the CDR3 with reference TRBV7-9 and TRBJ1-2 gives the whole variable domain DTGVSQNPRHKITKRGQNVTFRCDPISEHNRLYWYRQTLGQGPEFLTYFQNEAQLEKSRLLSDRFSAERPKGSFSTLEIQRTEQGDSAMYLCASTVGYGYTFGSGTRLTVV.

The V and J genes are TRBV21-1 and TRBJ2-7; the table names TRBD1, a call not compared with the DNA. TRBV21-1 is designated a pseudogene. The CDR3 has 12 amino acids. CDR3 sequence reads: CASADRSLEQYF. In DNA form, the CDR3 reads TGTGCCAGCGCCGACAGGTCGTTGGAGCAGTACTTC.

Only one count was recorded for this clone. This chain links TRBV7-9 with TRBJ2-1; 7 bases align to TRBD1. J gave up 5 bases and V 5 bases, and 9 bases lay outside the gene matches. Per germline, CDR1 SEHNR and CDR2 FQNEAQ (reference sequence). The CDR3 sequence is 15 residues long. The CDR3 DNA reads as TGTGCCAGCAGCATAGGGGGCAGGTCGGACAATGAGCAGTTCTTC. This codes for CASSIGGRSDNEQFF.

The rearrangement joins TRBV19 to TRBJ1-1; 8 bases are a match to TRBD1. Germline CDR1 LNHDA, CDR2 SQIVND (reference sequence). The CDR3 is made up of 13 amino acids. After removal of 8 bases from V and 2 bases from J, the junction contained 4 bases not matched to a gene. CDR3 bases: TGTGCCAGTGGGGACAGGCCCAACACTGAAGCTTTCTTT. It translates to CASGDRPNTEAFF.

The V call is TRBV29-1, the J call TRBJ1-2; D not resolved. Germline CDR1 reads SQVTM; CDR2 reads ANQGSEA. V was clipped by 7 bases and J by 0 bases, with 9 bases between them. The CDR3 sequence is 12 residues long. DNA for the CDR3: TGCAGCGACCAACCCTCTAACTATGGCTACACCTTC. Encoded protein: CSDQPSNYGYTF. The full variable domain, rest sourced from reference TRBV29-1 and TRBJ1-2, is SAVISQKPSRDICQRGTSLTIQCQVDSQVTMMFWYRQQPGQSLTLIATANQGSEATYESGFVIDKFPISRPNLTFSTLTVSNMSPEDSSIYLCSDQPSNYGYTFGSGTRLTVV.

The chain has TRBV7-2 and TRBJ2-7, with D possibly being TRBD2 (5 bases). CDR1 is SGHTA and CDR2 is FQGNSA in the germline V gene. V was pared by 1 base and J by 3 bases, with 10 bases between. This CDR3 has 14 residues. The CDR3 sequence is CASSLDISGYEQYF. As DNA, the CDR3 is TGTGCCAGCAGCTTAGATATCAGCGGCTACGAGCAGTACTTC.

This clone was seen a handful of times. This sequence joins TRBV18 and TRBJ2-7; 7 bases are shared with TRBD1. Germline-derived CDR1 and CDR2 are KGHSH and LQKENI. The CDR3 sequence is 14 residues long. V shed 3 bases, J shed 3 bases, and the junction held 5 bases outside the gene matches. CDR3: CASSPNRDSYEQYF. The DNA of the CDR3 is TGTGCCAGCTCACCTAACCGGGACAGCTACGAGCAGTACTTC.

The gene calls are TRBV7-9 and TRBJ1-1; possibly TRBD1 for D (6 bases). With 4 bases removed from V and 1 base from J, the gap between germline ends came to 13 bases. CDR1 is SEHNR, CDR2 FQNEAQ, per germline (reference sequence). The CDR3 length is 15 residues. The CDR3 loop is CASSSPDRANTEAFF. For the CDR3, the DNA is TGTGCCAGCAGCTCCCCGGACAGAGCGAACACTGAAGCTTTCTTT.

This clone was seen just once. An end of the junction differs from the germline gene, which may be a read error. The chain has TRBV7-7 and TRBJ2-5; D unclear. Germline-derived CDR1 and CDR2 are SSHAT and FNYEAQ (reference sequence). The CDR3 runs to 13 residues. The CDR3 reads CASSLVPQETQYF. Written as DNA, the CDR3 is TGTGCTAGCAGCTTAGTCCCGCAAGAGACCCAGTACTTC.

V usage is TRBV2 and J usage is TRBJ1-5; D is perhaps TRBD1 (6 bases). This CDR3 has 15 residues. Germline CDR1 and CDR2: SNHLY and FYNNEI. V was cut by 2 bases and J by 4 bases, with 12 bases left in between. The CDR3: CASSERGGSNQPQHF. DNA for the CDR3: TGTGCCAGCAGTGAAAGGGGGGGATCGAATCAGCCCCAGCATTTT.

J is TRBJ2-7 and V is TRBV5-5; 12 bases are shared with TRBD2. Germline V CDR1 and CDR2: SGHKS, YYEKEE (reference sequence). The CDR3 sequence is 15 residues long. J lost 3 bases, V lost 4 bases, and 5 bases had no gene match. The CDR3 protein is CASSQSSGRDYEQYF. The CDR3 bases are TGTGCCAGCAGCCAATCTAGCGGGAGGGACTACGAGCAGTACTTC.

This rearrangement joins TRBV7-2 to TRBJ2-7; TRBD2 might be the D (5 bases). Germline CDR1 is SGHTA and CDR2 is FQGNSA. The V end was cut by 0 bases, the J end by 3 bases, with 9 bases between. The CDR3 covers 14 residues. CDR3 bases: TGTGCCAGCAGCTTAGCCGGGGATGACTACGAGCAGTACTTC. Translation gives CASSLAGDDYEQYF.